Below, 5 T cell receptor beta chains from the same sample are listed, as sequenced in a study of shared clonotypes between healthy human individuals. Here immunoSEQ multiplex PCR was the method, and the copy in TCRdb shows in-frame clones only, minus some. The sample has 500,000 or so clones; around 96% are singletons. Sequenced sample: naive CD4+ T cells sorted from blood. Subset meaning: CD45RA+ positively selected. These receptors were taken from a woman in her 30s in good health.

The chain uses TRBV6-6 and TRBJ2-3, with no clear D. V lost 4 bases and J lost 1, with 6 bases in between. CDR1 and CDR2 (germline): MNHNY, SVGAGI (reference sequence). CDR3 length equals 13 residues. CDR3 nucleotide sequence: TGTGCCAGCAGTTCCGTAGGCACAGATACGCAGTATTTT. Amino acid sequence: CASSSVGTDTQYF.

The gene calls are TRBV5-1 and TRBJ2-2; 14 bases line up with TRBD2. The germline gives CDR1 SGHRS, CDR2 YFSETQ. The CDR3 runs to 20 residues. The trim removed 4 bases at V and 4 bases at J, leaving 15 bases unmatched. In DNA form, the CDR3 reads TGCGCCAGCAGCAGAACCGGGACTAGCGGGAGAAAAATGAGCACCGGGGAGCTGTTTTTT. It codes for CASSRTGTSGRKMSTGELFF.

This chain joins TRBV28 and TRBJ2-3, with TRBD2 matching over 10 bases. This CDR3 has 16 amino acids. CDR1 is MDHEN, CDR2 SYDVKM, per germline. Trimming at V came to 3 bases and at J to 2 bases, leaving 5 bases not matched to a gene. The CDR3 sequence: CASSLVAGGLTDTQYF. CDR3 bases: TGTGCCAGCAGTTTGGTAGCGGGAGGTCTCACAGATACGCAGTATTTT.

The genes are TRBV27 and TRBJ1-1; D possibly corresponds to TRBD1 (5 bases). V was trimmed by 5 bases and J by 0 bases, leaving 22 bases between them. CDR1 MNHEY and CDR2 SMNVEV come from the germline V gene (reference sequence). The CDR3 consists of 18 residues. CDR3 sequence reads: CASSPHSWGVRMNTEAFF. CDR3 DNA sequence: TGTGCCAGCAGTCCCCACTCGTGGGGGGTTAGGATGAACACTGAAGCTTTCTTT.

The chain couples TRBV5-1 to TRBJ2-1, with 8 bases fitting TRBD1. Per the germline V gene, CDR1 is SGHRS and CDR2 is YFSETQ. Germline trimming cut 6 bases from V and 4 bases from J; bases unmatched to any gene: 6. CDR3 length: 14 amino acids. CDR3 DNA sequence: TGCGCCAGCACCCCGGGACAGGCTTACAATGAGCAGTTCTTC. Its protein is CASTPGQAYNEQFF.